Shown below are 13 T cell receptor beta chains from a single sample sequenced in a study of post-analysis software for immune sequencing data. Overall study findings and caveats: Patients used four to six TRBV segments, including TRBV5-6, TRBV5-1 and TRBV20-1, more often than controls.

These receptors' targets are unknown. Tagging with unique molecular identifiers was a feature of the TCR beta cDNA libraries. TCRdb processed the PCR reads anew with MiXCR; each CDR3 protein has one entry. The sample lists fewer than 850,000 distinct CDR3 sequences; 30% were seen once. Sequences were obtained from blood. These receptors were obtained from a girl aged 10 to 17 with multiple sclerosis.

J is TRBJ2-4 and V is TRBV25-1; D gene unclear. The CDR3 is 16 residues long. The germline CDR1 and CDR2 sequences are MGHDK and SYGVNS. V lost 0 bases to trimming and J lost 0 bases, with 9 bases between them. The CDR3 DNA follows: TGTGCCAGCAGTGAATACGGAAAGCTAGCCAAAAACATTCAGTACTTC. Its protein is CASSEYGKLAKNIQYF.

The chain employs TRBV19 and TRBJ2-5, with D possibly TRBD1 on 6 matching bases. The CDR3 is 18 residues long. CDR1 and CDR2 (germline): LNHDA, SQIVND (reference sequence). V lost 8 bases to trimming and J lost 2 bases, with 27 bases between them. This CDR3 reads CASSARGPGQYAQETQYF. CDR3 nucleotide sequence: TGTGCCAGTTCGGCTCGGGGCCCGGGACAATACGCACAAGAGACCCAGTACTTC. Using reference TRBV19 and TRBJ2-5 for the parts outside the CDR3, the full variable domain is DGGITQSPKYLFRKEGQNVTLSCEQNLNHDAMYWYRQDPGQGLRLIYYSQIVNDFQKGDIAEGYSVSREKKESFPLTVTSAQKNPTAFYLCASSARGPGQYAQETQYFGPGTRLLVL.

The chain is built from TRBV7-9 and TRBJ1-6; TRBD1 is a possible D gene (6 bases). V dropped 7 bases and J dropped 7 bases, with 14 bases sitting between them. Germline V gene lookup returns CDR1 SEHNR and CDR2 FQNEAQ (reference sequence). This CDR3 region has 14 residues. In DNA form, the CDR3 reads TGTGCCAGCACCTACAAGGGGGTAAATTCACCCCTCCACTTT. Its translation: CASTYKGVNSPLHF.

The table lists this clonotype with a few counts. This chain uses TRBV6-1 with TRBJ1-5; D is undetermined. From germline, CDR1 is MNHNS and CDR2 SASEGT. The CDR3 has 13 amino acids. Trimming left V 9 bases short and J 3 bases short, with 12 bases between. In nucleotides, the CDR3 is TGTGCCAGTTCGAGACAACACAATCAGCCCCAGCATTTT. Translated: CASSRQHNQPQHF.

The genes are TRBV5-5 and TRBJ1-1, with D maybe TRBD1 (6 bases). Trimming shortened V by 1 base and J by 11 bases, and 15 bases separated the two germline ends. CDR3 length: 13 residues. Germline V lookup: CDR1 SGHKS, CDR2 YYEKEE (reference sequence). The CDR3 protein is CASSLNPGAGAFF. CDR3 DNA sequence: TGTGCCAGCAGCTTGAATCCAGGGGCCGGCGCTTTCTTT.

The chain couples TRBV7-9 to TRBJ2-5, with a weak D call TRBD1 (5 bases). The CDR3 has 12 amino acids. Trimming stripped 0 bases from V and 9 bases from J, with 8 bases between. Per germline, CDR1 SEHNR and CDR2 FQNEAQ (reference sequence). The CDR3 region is CASSLAGAAQYF. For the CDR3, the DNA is TGTGCCAGCAGCTTAGCTGGGGCTGCCCAGTACTTC.

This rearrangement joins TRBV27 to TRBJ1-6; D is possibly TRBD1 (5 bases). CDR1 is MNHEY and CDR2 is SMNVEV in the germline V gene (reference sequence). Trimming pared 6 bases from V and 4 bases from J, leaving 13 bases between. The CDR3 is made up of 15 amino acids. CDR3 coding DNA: TGTGCCAGCAGCCTGGAGGGGCCGTATAATTCACCCCTCCACTTT. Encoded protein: CASSLEGPYNSPLHF.

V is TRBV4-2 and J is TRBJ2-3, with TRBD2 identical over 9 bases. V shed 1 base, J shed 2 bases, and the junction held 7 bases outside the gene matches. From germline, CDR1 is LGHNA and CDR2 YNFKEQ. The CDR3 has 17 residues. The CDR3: CASSQAKAGGPTDTQYF. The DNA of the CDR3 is TGTGCCAGCAGCCAAGCCAAAGCGGGGGGCCCCACAGATACGCAGTATTTT.

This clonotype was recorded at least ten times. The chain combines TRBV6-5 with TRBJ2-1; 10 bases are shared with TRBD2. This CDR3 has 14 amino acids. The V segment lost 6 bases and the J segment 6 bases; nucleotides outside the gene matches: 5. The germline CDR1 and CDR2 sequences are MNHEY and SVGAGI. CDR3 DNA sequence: TGTGCCAGCAGCCTAGCGGGAGTTTCCAATGAGCAGTTCTTC. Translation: CASSLAGVSNEQFF.

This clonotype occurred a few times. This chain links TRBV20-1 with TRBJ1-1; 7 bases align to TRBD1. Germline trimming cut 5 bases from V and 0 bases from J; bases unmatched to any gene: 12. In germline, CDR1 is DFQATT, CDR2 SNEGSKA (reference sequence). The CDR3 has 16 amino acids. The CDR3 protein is CSAPLPGGWVNTEAFF. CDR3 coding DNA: TGCAGTGCTCCACTCCCAGGGGGGTGGGTGAACACTGAAGCTTTCTTT.

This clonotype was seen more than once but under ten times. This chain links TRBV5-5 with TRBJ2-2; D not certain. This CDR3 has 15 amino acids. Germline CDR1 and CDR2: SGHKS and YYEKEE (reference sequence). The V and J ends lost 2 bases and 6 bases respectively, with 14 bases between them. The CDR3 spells CASSLERVKAGELFF. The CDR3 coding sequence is TGTGCCAGCAGCTTAGAAAGGGTCAAGGCCGGGGAGCTGTTTTTT.

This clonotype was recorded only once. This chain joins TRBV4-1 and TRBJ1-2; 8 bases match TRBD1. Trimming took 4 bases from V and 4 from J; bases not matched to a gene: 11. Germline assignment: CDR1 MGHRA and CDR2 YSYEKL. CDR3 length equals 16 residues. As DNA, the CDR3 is TGCGCCAGCAGCCGTAACCGGGGACAGGAGACCTATGGCTACACCTTC. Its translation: CASSRNRGQETYGYTF.

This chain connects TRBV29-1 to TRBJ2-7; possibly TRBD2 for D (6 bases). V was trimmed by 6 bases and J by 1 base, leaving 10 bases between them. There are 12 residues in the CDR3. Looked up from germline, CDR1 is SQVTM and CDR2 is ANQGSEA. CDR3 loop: CSVRDSSYEQYF. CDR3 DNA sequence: TGCAGCGTCCGGGACTCTTCCTACGAGCAGTACTTC.